The rows below give T cell receptor beta chains drawn from one sample of a study of response to subunit inactivated influenza vaccine. TCRdb re-called the RT-PCR reads through MiXCR, storing one row per CDR3 protein. The data contain 650,000 to 800,000 distinct CDR3 sequences, approximately 13% of them seen just once; the ten biggest clones take up around 6.5%. The material was PBMCs from blood, obtained approximately 15 days before vaccination. These receptor sequences come from a man in his forties or fifties who received an inactivated influenza vaccine. The CDR3 runs from the conserved cysteine through the conserved F or W. The size entry is marked missing in some rows and otherwise reads once, few, many or a size class.

.	TRBV20-1	TRBJ1-4	CSATQGASSNEKLFF
.	TRBV25-1	TRBJ2-7	CASSEYHRQERQYF
few	TRBV27	TRBJ2-3	CASSFGAGTDTQYF
few	TRBV5-1	TRBJ2-1	CASFPDGALYNEQFF
.	TRBV7-3	TRBJ1-1	CASSRQGRSEAFF
.	TRBV27	TRBJ1-1	CASSSRDSGLSNTEAFF
few	TRBV6-6	TRBJ1-2	CASRTGEDGYTF
.	TRBV11-3	TRBJ2-1	CASSLGTSGSRYNEQFF
.	TRBV27	TRBJ2-5	CASRPSGQETQYF
once	TRBV3-1	TRBJ1-2	CASSQTPGASYGYTF
.	TRBV28	TRBJ2-5	CASGTVGWETQYF
.	TRBV3-1	TRBJ1-2	CASSFLQRPRGYTF
few	TRBV5-1	TRBJ1-1	CASSLRDPNTEAFF
.	TRBV18	TRBJ2-7	CASSPQTSGSSEQYF
many	TRBV12-3/TRBV12-4	TRBJ1-5	CASSYGDGNQPQHF
.	TRBV30	TRBJ2-5	CAWSYRTGGKTQYF
.	TRBV30	TRBJ2-7	CAWSAQGGGFYEQYF
few	TRBV5-1	TRBJ2-5	CASSQGGQGRETQYF
many	TRBV5-5	TRBJ2-1	CASSSISFEQFF
many	TRBV29-1	TRBJ2-7	CSVEDHSGTYEQYF
.	TRBV7-9	TRBJ2-3	CASSQRTSGRGDTQYF
.	TRBV28	TRBJ2-1	CASSSAGGSDEQFF
.	TRBV29-1	TRBJ2-1	CSVEELAGASYNEQFF
.	TRBV6-5	TRBJ1-5	CASSSGRRSNQPQHF
.	TRBV7-8	TRBJ1-5	CASSLGRISQPQHF
.	TRBV6-2/TRBV6-3	TRBJ2-5	CASKRDHQETQYF
.	TRBV7-3	TRBJ2-3	CASSLTGGGADTQYF
many	TRBV12-3/TRBV12-4	TRBJ1-1	CASSFSQGGTEAFF
many	TRBV10-3	TRBJ2-3	CAILRQGITDTQYF
many	TRBV5-1	TRBJ2-2	CASSLGTSGTGELFF
few	TRBV20-1	TRBJ1-2	CSASRPGQGVRNYGYTF
.	TRBV29-1	TRBJ2-7	CSVGRVPEQYF
few	TRBV6-2/TRBV6-3	TRBJ1-2	CASSYFAAGSINYGYTF
.	TRBV28	TRBJ2-7	CASSPRNEQYF
.	TRBV12-3/TRBV12-4	TRBJ1-2	CASSARGGGGYTF
.	TRBV27	TRBJ2-4	CASSLGAGSIQYF
few	TRBV7-2	TRBJ2-3	CASRASGLSTDTQYF
many	TRBV4-3	TRBJ2-2	CASSQGELAGNTGELFF
.	TRBV28	TRBJ2-7	CASSFAGTGSYEQYF
few	TRBV6-6	TRBJ2-7	CASRSGVEQYF
many	TRBV12-3/TRBV12-4	TRBJ2-7	CASTAGIGYEQYF
few	TRBV25-1	TRBJ2-1	CASSGRDSRQQYEQFF
few	TRBV4-3	TRBJ2-1	CASSQESVGAYEQFF
few	TRBV19	TRBJ2-3	CASRTTASTDTQYF
many	TRBV7-9	TRBJ2-1	CAKTTGNEQFF
.	TRBV12-3/TRBV12-4	TRBJ2-1	CASSLTGTGAYNEQFF
.	TRBV11-2	TRBJ1-3	CASSLGFASSGNTIYF
few	TRBV7-2	TRBJ2-5	CASSILGTEQETQYF
.	TRBV19	TRBJ2-5	CASSPSFWETQYF
.	TRBV4-3	TRBJ2-7	CASSLRTSSADEQYF
few	TRBV10-3	TRBJ2-7	CAISQGTYEQYF
.	TRBV20-1	TRBJ2-1	CSATGRGGSYNEQFF
.	TRBV9	TRBJ2-7	CASSPRDRSYYEQYF
.	TRBV6-4	TRBJ2-3	CASSASGGATDTQYF
.	TRBV5-1	TRBJ2-1	CASSFRGDSYNEQFF
few	TRBV28	TRBJ2-5	CASSSPGGIETQYF